These T cell receptor beta chains were read from a single sample in a study of identical twins. TCRdb ran MiXCR on the 5' RACE reads and lists one entry per CDR3 protein. The table lists about 470,000 distinct CDR3 sequences, less than 25% of them singletons. The sample also formed part of further work on T cells expressing NK-cell markers.

The sample taken for sequencing was CD4+ T cells sorted from blood. The receptors come from a woman in her late teens or twenties in good health. Each CDR3 is given with its conserved first and last residue. The D gene is left open where the match is weak. Clone size, where shown, is once, few, many, or a class for clones that have expanded.

CDR3 DNA,CDR3 protein,clone size,D gene,J gene,V gene
TGCAGTTCTTCCAGGAACACTGAAGCTTTCTTT,CSSSRNTEAFF,many,NA,TRBJ1-1,TRBV29-1
TGCGCCAGCAGCCAAGTGTCTAGGAGCCCGACAGATACGCAGTATTTT,CASSQVSRSPTDTQYF,few,NA,TRBJ2-3,TRBV4-1
TGTGCCAGCAGCTTCTCGCAGGGAGGGGGCTACACCTTC,CASSFSQGGGYTF,NA,NA,TRBJ1-2,TRBV7-3
TGCAGTTCCGTCCGGGACAGGGGTTTCCAAGAGACCCAGTACTTC,CSSVRDRGFQETQYF,NA,TRBD1,TRBJ2-5,TRBV20-1
TGTGCCAGCAGCTTATCTTCTTTGCCGAGCTCCTACGAGCAGTACTTC,CASSLSSLPSSYEQYF,few,NA,TRBJ2-7,TRBV7-6
TGTGCCAGCAGGCGGGCGGGCCTAACTAACTATGGCTACACCTTC,CASRRAGLTNYGYTF,many,NA,TRBJ1-2,TRBV6-1
TGTGCCAGCAGCTTTACAGACGGAGACGGTGAAGCTTTCTTT,CASSFTDGDGEAFF,NA,NA,TRBJ1-1,TRBV7-8
TGTGCCAGCAGTTTAGCCCCGGGACACCACTCCTACGAGCAGTACTTC,CASSLAPGHHSYEQYF,NA,NA,TRBJ2-7,TRBV12-3/TRBV12-4
TGCAGTGCTAGAGGGGTTTCGCGTTCAGATACGCAGTATTTT,CSARGVSRSDTQYF,NA,NA,TRBJ2-3,TRBV20-1
TGTGCCTGGAGTATTAGCGCTTCCGGGGAGCTGTTTTTT,CAWSISASGELFF,few,NA,TRBJ2-2,TRBV30
TGTGCCAGCAGTACCGGGGATTACGAGCAGTACTTC,CASSTGDYEQYF,NA,NA,TRBJ2-7,TRBV2
TGTGCCAGCAGTGGGCACAAAACCTACAATGAGCAGTTCTTC,CASSGHKTYNEQFF,NA,NA,TRBJ2-1,TRBV2
TGTGCCAGCAGCGTAGCGTCTAGCACAGGAGATACGCAGTATTTT,CASSVASSTGDTQYF,NA,NA,TRBJ2-3,TRBV9
TGTGCCACCAGCAGAGATTTGGAGTTCACCGGGGAGCTGTTTTTT,CATSRDLEFTGELFF,NA,NA,TRBJ2-2,TRBV15
TGTGCCACCAGCAGAGGTCGGCGGGCTAGAGCCAAAAACATTCAGTACTTC,CATSRGRRARAKNIQYF,NA,NA,TRBJ2-4,TRBV15
TGCGCCAGCAGCCCCGGGGGTCTTAGCGGGGCTGGCGCAGATACGCAGTATTTT,CASSPGGLSGAGADTQYF,few,TRBD2,TRBJ2-3,TRBV5-1
TGTGCCAGCAGCTTGGCGGGACAGCTCCGACAAGAGACCCAGTACTTC,CASSLAGQLRQETQYF,NA,TRBD1,TRBJ2-5,TRBV5-6
TGTGCCAGCACCTTGGGACAGGGGTTCAACAATGAGCAGTTCTTC,CASTLGQGFNNEQFF,NA,TRBD1,TRBJ2-1,TRBV12-3/TRBV12-4
TGCAGCGTTGGGAGGGACGCGGACGAGCAGTACTTC,CSVGRDADEQYF,NA,NA,TRBJ2-7,TRBV29-1
TGTGCCAGCAGCGTAGCCCGGGGGCGAGCAGATACGCAGTATTTT,CASSVARGRADTQYF,NA,NA,TRBJ2-3,TRBV9
TGTGCCAGCTCAGAATCTAATCAGCCCCAGCATTTT,CASSESNQPQHF,NA,NA,TRBJ1-5,TRBV12-3/TRBV12-4
TGCGCCAGCAGCCCAAATGGGGGCCCGTCCTACAATGAGCAGTTCTTC,CASSPNGGPSYNEQFF,NA,NA,TRBJ2-1,TRBV5-1
TGTGCCAGCAGTCCGGGCAGGAATCAGCCCCAGCATTTT,CASSPGRNQPQHF,NA,NA,TRBJ1-5,TRBV12-3/TRBV12-4
TGTGCCTGGAGTGTGCAGGGAGGCGGGCGATATGAAAAACTGTTTTTT,CAWSVQGGGRYEKLFF,NA,NA,TRBJ1-4,TRBV30
TGTGCCAGCAGCTTTGAGCGGCGCTTTAAAGAGACCCAGTACTTC,CASSFERRFKETQYF,NA,NA,TRBJ2-5,TRBV5-6
TGTGCCAACACCAGGGGGTACTCTGGAAACACCATATATTTT,CANTRGYSGNTIYF,few,TRBD1,TRBJ1-3,TRBV12-3/TRBV12-4
TGCGCCAGCAGCCCGGGCGGCGGGAGTTCGGTGAATGAGCAGTTCTTC,CASSPGGGSSVNEQFF,few,TRBD2,TRBJ2-1,TRBV5-1
TGTGCCGTACGCCAAGCCGGGACCACGCCCGGGGAGCAGTACTTC,CAVRQAGTTPGEQYF,few,NA,TRBJ2-7,TRBV6-1
TGCAGTGCTAGCGGGCCGCAAGAGACCCAGTACTTC,CSASGPQETQYF,NA,NA,TRBJ2-5,TRBV20-1
TGTGCCAGCACCATCTCCCAGGGGTTTTATTATGGCTACACCTTC,CASTISQGFYYGYTF,few,NA,TRBJ1-2,TRBV12-3/TRBV12-4
TGTGCCAGCAGTTACCGGGTTCAGAACACTGAAGCTTTCTTT,CASSYRVQNTEAFF,NA,NA,TRBJ1-1,TRBV12-3/TRBV12-4
TGTGCCAGCAGTCCCCTTGCGGGGGCAGTAGGCTACACCTTC,CASSPLAGAVGYTF,few,NA,TRBJ1-2,TRBV12-3/TRBV12-4
TGCAGTGCTAGAAAATCCAATGAGCAGTTCTTC,CSARKSNEQFF,NA,NA,TRBJ2-1,TRBV20-1
TGTGCCAGCAGTTTCCTCCCCGGGACAGGGAAGTGGCATGAGCAGTTCTTC,CASSFLPGTGKWHEQFF,few,TRBD1,TRBJ2-1,TRBV12-3/TRBV12-4
TGCGCCAGCAGCCCGGGACAGATTAGCACAGATACGCAGTATTTT,CASSPGQISTDTQYF,few,TRBD1,TRBJ2-3,TRBV5-1
TGTGCCAGCAGCTTACAGGGAAGGAACTATGGCTACACCTTC,CASSLQGRNYGYTF,few,NA,TRBJ1-2,TRBV7-2
TGTGCCAGCAGTTCGACAGGGGGCTCTTACAATGAGCAGTTCTTC,CASSSTGGSYNEQFF,NA,TRBD1,TRBJ2-1,TRBV12-3/TRBV12-4
TGCGCCAGCAGCCAAGGGGACGGCACTGAAGCTTTCTTT,CASSQGDGTEAFF,many,NA,TRBJ1-1,TRBV5-1
TGTGCCAGCAGATCTCCAAGCACCGGGGAGCTGTTTTTT,CASRSPSTGELFF,NA,NA,TRBJ2-2,TRBV6-2/TRBV6-3
TGTGCCAGCAGCTTAGGAGGTCCTGCTGAAGCTTTCTTT,CASSLGGPAEAFF,few,NA,TRBJ1-1,TRBV11-3
TGCAGTGCTAGCCGCATTAGCGGGGGGACAGATACGCAGTATTTT,CSASRISGGTDTQYF,few,TRBD2,TRBJ2-3,TRBV20-1
TGTGCCAGCAGCAGACAGGGGCGCCGTTCCTACGAGCAGTACTTC,CASSRQGRRSYEQYF,few,TRBD1,TRBJ2-7,TRBV27
TGTGCCAGCAGCCAAGTGGCCCTAATGCTTGGGGGTTACGGATCCGAGCAGTACTTC,CASSQVALMLGGYGSEQYF,NA,NA,TRBJ2-7,TRBV3-1
TGTGCCAGCAGTTACCCATCACCCCAGGGCCATGAGCAGTTCTTC,CASSYPSPQGHEQFF,few,NA,TRBJ2-1,TRBV6-5
TGCAGTGCTAGGGAGGACTCCGCGAACACCGGGGAGCTGTTTTTT,CSAREDSANTGELFF,NA,NA,TRBJ2-2,TRBV20-1